These 13 T cell receptor beta chains share one sample of origin, sequenced in a study of T cells in localized non-small cell lung cancer. Profiled with immunoSEQ multiplex PCR; TCRdb holds only in-frame clones, not every one. The sample consists of some 39,000 clones, roughly 80% of them appearing once. This sample comprised PBMCs, obtained before any cancer treatment. These receptor sequences come from a woman aged 35 to 75 with stage II squamous cell lung carcinoma.

The rearrangement joins TRBV7-3 to TRBJ2-3; D gene ambiguous. This CDR3 is built from 12 residues. Trimming took 5 bases from V and 0 from J, leaving 3 bases between them. CDR1 is SGHTA and CDR2 is FQGTGA in the germline V gene. CDR3 residues: CASSASTDTQYF. The CDR3 DNA reads as TGTGCCAGCAGCGCTAGCACAGATACGCAGTATTTT.

The chain uses TRBV6-1 and TRBJ2-1; 8 nucleotides agree with TRBD2. J lost 0 bases, V lost 2 bases, and 0 bases had no gene match. The V gene's germline CDR1 is MNHNS and CDR2 SASEGT. This CDR3 is 15 amino acids long. The CDR3 DNA reads as TGTGCCAGCAGTGAACTAGCGGGCTCCTACAATGAGCAGTTCTTC. Amino acid sequence: CASSELAGSYNEQFF.

The chain couples TRBV6-4 to TRBJ2-1; D is perhaps TRBD2 (5 bases). V lost 2 bases to trimming and J lost 2 bases, with 10 bases between them. This CDR3 is built from 15 residues. Per the germline V gene, CDR1 is MRHNA and CDR2 is SNTAGT. The DNA for the CDR3 is TGTGCCAGCAGTGACGACGTGGGAGCCTACAATGAGCAGTTCTTC. Its protein is CASSDDVGAYNEQFF.

The chain combines TRBV19 with TRBJ1-4; D not certain. CDR1 and CDR2 (germline): LNHDA, SQIVND (reference sequence). With 5 bases removed from V and 6 bases from J, the gap between germline ends came to 10 bases. This CDR3 region has 13 residues. The CDR3 spells CASSLQRYEKLFF. The CDR3 DNA follows: TGTGCCAGTAGTCTACAGCGTTATGAAAAACTGTTTTTT.

The rearrangement joins TRBV28 to TRBJ1-3; D uncertain. V lost 3 bases and J lost 2, with 8 bases in between. The germline V gene has CDR1 MDHEN and CDR2 SYDVKM. The length of the CDR3 is 14 residues. The CDR3 region is CASSLQVAGNTIYF. The CDR3 nucleotides are TGTGCCAGCAGTTTGCAGGTTGCTGGAAACACCATATATTTT.

The rearrangement joins TRBV5-5 to TRBJ1-1, with D unresolved. Germline assignment: CDR1 SGHKS and CDR2 YYEKEE (reference sequence). The CDR3 covers 15 residues. The germline V and J ends were trimmed by 1 base and 4 bases, with 14 bases remaining between them. The CDR3 is CASSLSGMPGTEAFF. In DNA, the CDR3 is TGTGCCAGCAGCTTGAGCGGGATGCCGGGCACTGAAGCTTTCTTT. The full variable domain, its missing parts supplied by reference TRBV5-5 and TRBJ1-1, is DAGVTQSPTHLIKTRGQQVTLRCSPISGHKSVSWYQQVLGQGPQFIFQYYEKEERGRGNFPDRFSARQFPNYSSELNVNALLLGDSALYLCASSLSGMPGTEAFFGQGTRLTVV.

This chain connects TRBV9 to TRBJ2-1, with a tentative D call TRBD2 (6 bases). The length of the CDR3 is 13 residues. The germline gives CDR1 SGDLS, CDR2 YYNGEE. Trimming stripped 0 bases from V and 7 bases from J, with 8 bases between. CDR3 nucleotides: TGTGCCAGCAGCGTAGCGGGGGATAATGAGCAGTTCTTC. Encoded protein: CASSVAGDNEQFF.

The V gene is TRBV7-6, the J gene TRBJ1-1; TRBD1 might be the D (5 bases). CDR1 and CDR2 from the germline V gene are SGHVS and FNYEAQ. This CDR3 is built from 13 residues. The V gene lost 5 bases and the J gene lost 3 bases, with 10 bases spanning the gap. The CDR3 nucleotides are TGTGCCAGCAGCCTACAGGAGGACACTGAAGCTTTCTTT. Encoded protein: CASSLQEDTEAFF.

This chain links TRBV4-3 with TRBJ1-1; D may be TRBD1 (5 bases). The V and J ends lost 0 bases and 3 bases respectively, with 14 bases between them. This CDR3 spans 16 amino acids. CDR1 is LGHNA and CDR2 is YSLEER in the germline V gene. CDR3 amino acids: CASSQDWQGGYTEAFF. As DNA, the CDR3 is TGCGCCAGCAGCCAAGATTGGCAGGGAGGTTACACTGAAGCTTTCTTT.

The gene calls are TRBV6-4 and TRBJ1-3; 7 positions agree with TRBD1. V trimming: 6 bases; J trimming: 0 bases; junction bases outside the gene matches: 5. The CDR3 is 15 residues long. The germline V gene encodes CDR1 MRHNA and CDR2 SNTAGT. The CDR3 DNA is TGTGCCAGCAGACAGGGGATCAGCTCTGGAAACACCATATATTTT. As protein: CASRQGISSGNTIYF.

The gene calls are TRBV6-1 and TRBJ1-5, with D unclear. The CDR3 is made up of 15 amino acids. Germline V gene sequence: CDR1 MNHNS, CDR2 SASEGT. V lost 2 bases and J 0 bases, leaving 8 bases between the germline ends. The CDR3 region has the DNA TGTGCCAGCAGTGAACAGAACAATAGCAATCAGCCCCAGCATTTT. Its protein product is CASSEQNNSNQPQHF.

The rearrangement uses TRBV7-2 and TRBJ1-5, with D tentatively TRBD1 (5 bases). Between the trimmed V and J ends, which lost 1 base and 6 bases, there was a span of 10 bases. This CDR3 comprises 14 residues. The V gene's germline CDR1 is SGHTA and CDR2 FQGNSA. The chain's CDR3 is CASSLDGTLQPQHF. CDR3 DNA: TGTGCCAGCAGCTTAGATGGGACCCTTCAGCCCCAGCATTTT.

The rearrangement links TRBV19 to TRBJ2-4; D uncertain. The CDR3 is made up of 15 amino acids. The germline V and J ends were trimmed by 3 bases and 0 bases, with 9 bases remaining between them. CDR1 LNHDA and CDR2 SQIVND come from the germline V gene (reference sequence). The CDR3: CASSITGIAKNIQYF. For the CDR3, the DNA is TGTGCCAGTAGTATTACTGGAATAGCCAAAAACATTCAGTACTTC.